Listed below are T cell receptor beta chains from one sample, sequenced in a study of cytomegalovirus exposure and HLA in healthy donors. The table came from immunoSEQ multiplex PCR; TCRdb's copy has only in-frame clones and leaves some out. The sample records about 160,000 clones, roughly 80% being singletons. The sequencing input was PBMCs. The receptors derive from a man aged 25-45 years in good health and CMV-seronegative. Each CDR3 is given with its conserved first and last residue. The D gene is left open where the match is weak. Part of the rows lack a size; the others show once, few, many or a class for expanded clones.

cdr3_length	v_call	clone_size	d_call	j_call	cdr3_aa	cdr3_nt
14	TRBV28	NA	NA	TRBJ1-5	CASGSPGLDQPQHF	TGTGCCAGCGGCTCTCCGGGATTAGATCAGCCCCAGCATTTT
14	TRBV28	NA	TRBD2	TRBJ2-7	CASSLGLAAYGQYF	TGTGCCAGCAGTTTGGGACTAGCGGCTTACGGGCAGTACTTC
15	TRBV21-1	NA	NA	TRBJ2-3	CASSSRRGSTDTQYF	TGTGCCAGCAGCTCACGACGAGGGAGCACAGATACGCAGTATTTT
13	TRBV6-1	NA	NA	TRBJ2-6	CASSPVGANVLTF	TGTGCCAGCAGTCCGGTCGGGGCCAACGTCCTGACTTTC
14	TRBV7-8	NA	NA	TRBJ2-5	CASSLRPQKETQYF	TGTGCCAGCAGCTTACGCCCACAAAAAGAGACCCAGTACTTC
16	TRBV5-1	NA	NA	TRBJ1-1	CASSLASGGRDTEAFF	TGCGCCAGCAGCTTGGCCTCGGGGGGCAGGGACACTGAAGCTTTCTTT
13	TRBV7-9	NA	TRBD1	TRBJ1-4	CASSYPGGEKLFF	TGTGCCAGCAGCTACCCAGGGGGAGAAAAACTGTTTTTT
14	TRBV7-8	NA	TRBD2	TRBJ2-5	CASSQRLAIETQYF	TGTGCCAGCAGCCAAAGACTAGCTATCGAGACCCAGTACTTC
18	TRBV10-3	NA	NA	TRBJ2-1	CAISALWASRGSYNEQFF	TGTGCCATCAGTGCTCTCTGGGCTAGTCGGGGATCCTACAATGAGCAGTTCTTC
15	TRBV19	NA	TRBD2	TRBJ2-3	CASSKWTSGVDTQYF	TGTGCCAGTAGTAAATGGACTAGCGGGGTGGATACGCAGTATTTT
14	TRBV27	NA	NA	TRBJ1-1	CASTPSGGHFEAFF	TGTGCCAGCACCCCTTCTGGGGGACACTTTGAAGCTTTCTTT
14	TRBV5-1	once	NA	TRBJ2-2	CASSEDVIAGELFF	TGCGCCAGCAGCGAGGATGTCATCGCGGGGGAGCTGTTTTTT
15	TRBV6-6	NA	TRBD2	TRBJ2-2	CASSYSTGGTGELFF	TGTGCCAGCAGTTACTCGACGGGGGGCACCGGGGAGCTGTTTTTT
15	TRBV27	NA	TRBD1	TRBJ1-5	CASSFRGRVNQPQHF	TGTGCCAGCAGTTTCAGGGGGCGCGTAAATCAGCCCCAGCATTTT
15	TRBV10-2	NA	TRBD1	TRBJ2-2	CASSDRDSNTGELFF	TGCGCCAGCAGTGACCGGGACAGCAACACCGGGGAGCTGTTTTTT
16	TRBV5-6	NA	TRBD2	TRBJ2-5	CASSLGTSEDGETQYF	TGTGCCAGCAGCCTAGGGACTAGCGAGGACGGGGAGACCCAGTACTTC
16	TRBV19	once	NA	TRBJ1-5	CASSYREWGGNQPQHF	TGTGCCAGCAGCTACAGGGAATGGGGCGGCAATCAGCCCCAGCATTTT
10	TRBV20-1	NA	NA	TRBJ2-3	CSVLVDTQYF	TGCAGTGTTCTAGTGGATACGCAGTATTTT
17	TRBV7-9	NA	NA	TRBJ2-7	CASSLAHLVARPYEQYF	TGTGCCAGCAGCTTAGCGCATCTAGTCGCTAGGCCCTACGAGCAGTACTTC
11	TRBV29-1	NA	NA	TRBJ2-1	CSVPWPNEQFF	TGCAGCGTCCCCTGGCCCAATGAGCAGTTCTTC
14	TRBV5-4	NA	TRBD2	TRBJ2-1	CASSSGLASFGQFF	TGTGCCAGCAGCTCAGGACTAGCCTCTTTTGGGCAGTTCTTC
15	TRBV6-6	few	TRBD1	TRBJ1-1	CASSHQGTGNTEAFF	TGTGCCAGCAGCCATCAGGGGACAGGGAACACTGAAGCTTTCTTT
15	TRBV27	NA	NA	TRBJ2-7	CASSLVRLSPYEQYF	TGTGCCAGCAGTTTAGTCCGGCTTAGCCCCTACGAGCAGTACTTC
13	TRBV5-4	NA	TRBD1	TRBJ1-2	CASSSGTDGGYTF	TGTGCCAGCAGCTCCGGGACAGACGGGGGCTACACCTTC
16	TRBV6-1	NA	TRBD2	TRBJ2-1	CASSDPFGGGNNEQFF	TGTGCCAGCAGTGACCCCTTTGGGGGAGGGAACAATGAGCAGTTCTTC
14	TRBV7-2	NA	NA	TRBJ2-2	CASSLTGWAGELFF	TGTGCCAGCAGCTTAACGGGGTGGGCCGGGGAGCTGTTTTTT
15	TRBV25-1	few	NA	TRBJ1-2	CASSDTPDSRYGYTF	TGTGCCAGCAGTGATACCCCGGACAGCCGCTATGGCTACACCTTC